The entry below gives a single TCR beta chain sequence along with its context. Clones were sequenced by immunoSEQ multiplex PCR, and TCRdb holds only the in-frame ones, with some missing. There are approximately 660,000 clones in the sample; roughly 90% occur only once, and 0.0095% to 0.013% lies in the top ten. The source of the sample is a study of shared T cell receptors in the human thymus. This CDR3 has 15 residues. The J segment lost 1 base and the V segment lost 5 bases, leaving 6 bases of the junction unmatched. Germline CDR1 is SGHAT and CDR2 is FQNNGV. The same specimen was also included in a second study, on human thymus T cells. Per that study: Finnish infants who were healthy and having corrective surgery for congenital heart defects made up the donors. Corrective heart surgery yielded the resections from which the thymus tissue came. Thymic and blood repertoires showed apparently biased V and J gene usage.

The sequencing sample was made of thymocytes. The rearrangement joins TRBV11-2 to TRBJ2-3, with 7 bases fitting TRBD1. This TCR was recovered from a boy less than two years old with a congenital heart defect. The CDR3 sequence: CASSRRQGRTDTQYF. CDR3 coding DNA: TGTGCCAGCAGCCGGAGACAGGGCCGCACAGATACGCAGTATTTT.